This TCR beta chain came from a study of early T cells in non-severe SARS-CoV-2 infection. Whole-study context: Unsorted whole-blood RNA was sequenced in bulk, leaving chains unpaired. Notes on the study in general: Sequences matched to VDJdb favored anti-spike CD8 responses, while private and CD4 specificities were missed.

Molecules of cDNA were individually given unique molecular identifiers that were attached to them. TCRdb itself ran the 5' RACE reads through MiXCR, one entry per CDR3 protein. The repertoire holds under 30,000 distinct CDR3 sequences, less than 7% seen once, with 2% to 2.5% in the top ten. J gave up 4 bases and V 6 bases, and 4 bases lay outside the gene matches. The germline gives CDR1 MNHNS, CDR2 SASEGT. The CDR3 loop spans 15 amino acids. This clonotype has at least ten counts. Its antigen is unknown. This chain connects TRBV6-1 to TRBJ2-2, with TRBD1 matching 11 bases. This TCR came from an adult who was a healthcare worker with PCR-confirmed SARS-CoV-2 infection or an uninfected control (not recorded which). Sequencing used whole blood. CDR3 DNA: TGTGCCAGCAGGGGGGACAGGGGGAGCACCGGGGAGCTGTTTTTT. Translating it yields CASRGDRGSTGELFF.